This is a list of T cell receptor beta chains from one sample in a study of blood T cell repertoires in COVID-19. The data were produced by immunoSEQ multiplex PCR, yet TCRdb's version contains in-frame clones alone and is incomplete. The sample holds about 230,000 clones, around 88% seen once. The sample comprised PBMCs or T cells enriched from blood (not recorded which). These receptor sequences come from a woman aged 40 to 50 with acute COVID-19. CDR3s include the opening cysteine and the closing phenylalanine or tryptophan. Each record gives: clone size, D gene, V gene, CDR3 length, J gene, CDR3 protein, CDR3 DNA. The D gene is left open where the match is weak. A clone size is listed for some rows: how often the clone was seen (once, few, many), or a class if it is expanded.

-	-	TRBV29-1	10	TRBJ1-2	CSVDSGGYTF	TGCAGCGTTGATTCAGGGGGCTACACCTTC
-	TRBD1	TRBV3-1/TRBV3-2	15	TRBJ2-5	CASSADRGPGQTQYF	TGTGCCAGCAGCGCTGACAGGGGGCCTGGTCAGACCCAGTACTTC
-	TRBD2	TRBV7-2	17	TRBJ2-7	CASSKQTGLAGDYEQYF	TGTGCCAGCAGCAAACAAACGGGACTAGCGGGGGACTACGAGCAGTACTTC
-	-	TRBV19	14	TRBJ1-1	CASSIGRVNTEAFF	TGTGCCAGTAGTATAGGCCGCGTGAACACTGAAGCTTTCTTT
-	TRBD1	TRBV5-6	12	TRBJ1-2	CASSFDREASTF	TGTGCCAGCAGCTTTGACAGGGAGGCGAGTACCTTC
-	-	TRBV5-4	14	TRBJ1-1	CASSFKGRDTEAFF	TGTGCCAGCAGCTTCAAGGGGAGGGACACTGAAGCTTTCTTT
-	-	TRBV30	13	TRBJ1-6	CAWRPTGSSPLHF	TGTGCCTGGAGGCCTACAGGGAGCTCACCCCTCCACTTT
few	-	TRBV3-1/TRBV3-2	14	TRBJ1-6	CASSHGGLNSPLHF	TGTGCCAGCAGCCACGGGGGGCTTAATTCACCCCTCCACTTT
once	-	TRBV3-1/TRBV3-2	15	TRBJ1-6	CASSQSGGRNSPLHF	TGTGCCAGCAGCCAAAGCGGTGGACGGAATTCACCCCTCCACTTT
-	-	TRBV9	12	TRBJ1-3	CASSPSGNTIYF	TGTGCCAGCAGCCCATCTGGAAACACCATATATTTT
-	-	TRBV12-3/TRBV12-4	13	TRBJ1-4	CASSQGLLEKLFF	TGTGCCAGCAGCCAGGGACTTCTTGAAAAACTGTTTTTT
-	-	TRBV10-2	16	TRBJ1-5	CASSDPGGESNQPQHF	TGCGCCAGCAGTGATCCTGGGGGCGAGAGCAATCAGCCCCAGCATTTT
-	TRBD2	TRBV5-4	17	TRBJ2-2	CASSLPGTSGFTGELFF	TGTGCCAGCAGCCTCCCTGGGACTAGCGGTTTCACCGGGGAGCTGTTTTTT
-	-	TRBV6-2/TRBV6-3	16	TRBJ2-7	CASSYTAGRGDYEQYF	TGTGCCAGCAGTTACACGGCGGGGCGGGGAGACTACGAGCAGTACTTC
-	-	TRBV9	15	TRBJ2-5	CASSRPEGGAETQYF	TGTGCCAGCAGCCGCCCGGAGGGCGGAGCGGAGACCCAGTACTTC
-	-	TRBV7-7	15	TRBJ2-3	CASSSSASKTDTQYF	TGTGCCAGCAGCTCGAGTGCTAGTAAAACAGATACGCAGTATTTT
-	-	TRBV6-2/TRBV6-3	16	TRBJ2-6	CASSYSGGSGANVLTF	TGTGCCAGCAGTTACTCCGGGGGCTCTGGGGCCAACGTCCTGACTTTC
-	-	TRBV19	13	TRBJ2-7	CASSARSAGEQYF	TGTGCCAGTAGTGCGCGAAGCGCGGGGGAGCAGTACTTC
-	-	TRBV3-1/TRBV3-2	13	TRBJ2-1	CASSRIPDNEQFF	TGTGCCAGCAGCCGCATTCCGGACAATGAGCAGTTCTTC
once	TRBD1	TRBV19	16	TRBJ1-5	CASSIVGGQGGQPQHF	TGTGCCAGTAGTATAGTTGGGGGACAGGGAGGTCAGCCCCAGCATTTT
-	TRBD2	TRBV5-1	17	TRBJ2-5	CASSLLASGGGRETQYF	TGCGCCAGCAGCTTGCTGGCTAGCGGGGGTGGGAGAGAGACCCAGTACTTC
few	TRBD2	TRBV6-4	15	TRBJ2-3	CASSDSGGATDTQYF	TGTGCCAGCAGTGATAGCGGGGGGGCCACAGATACGCAGTATTTT